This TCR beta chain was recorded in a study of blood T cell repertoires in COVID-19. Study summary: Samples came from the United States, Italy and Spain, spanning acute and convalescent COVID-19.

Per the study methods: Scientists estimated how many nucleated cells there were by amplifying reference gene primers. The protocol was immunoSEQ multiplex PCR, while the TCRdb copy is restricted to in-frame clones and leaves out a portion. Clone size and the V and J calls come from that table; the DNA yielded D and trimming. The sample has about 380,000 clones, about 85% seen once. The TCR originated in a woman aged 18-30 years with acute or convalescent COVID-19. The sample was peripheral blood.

As DNA, the CDR3 is TGTGCCAGCAGTTCGCTTTTCGTCGCCCGGGGACATCAGTACAATGAGCAGTTCTTC. Protein product: CASSSLFVARGHQYNEQFF. The chain combines TRBV28 with TRBJ2-1; D perhaps matches TRBD1 (6 bases). Germline V gene sequence: CDR1 MDHEN, CDR2 SYDVKM. The CDR3 sequence is 19 residues long. Trimming removed 4 bases at V and 4 bases at J, with 26 bases between.